This entry is about one TCR beta chain. V lost 7 bases, J lost 0 bases, and 21 bases lay in between. This CDR3 contains 18 residues. In germline, CDR1 is SNHLY, CDR2 FYNNEI. This sample is drawn from a study of blood T cell repertoires in COVID-19. Measured with immunoSEQ multiplex PCR; TCRdb has only the in-frame clones, and not every one. This table has about 86,000 clones, approximately 82% appearing once. The sequenced sample consisted of peripheral blood. The rearrangement uses TRBV2 and TRBJ1-4, with unresolved D. The clonotype was recovered from a woman of 80 years or more with acute or convalescent COVID-19. CDR3 in DNA: TGTGCCAGCAAGAAGGACTCAAGTCTTGGCGCAACTAATGAAAAACTGTTTTTT. Amino acid sequence: CASKKDSSLGATNEKLFF.